This T cell receptor beta chain derives from a study of technical replicates of blood from a handful of donors. TCRdb's copy holds only in-frame clones and misses some; the assay was immunoSEQ multiplex PCR. Of about 100,000 clones in the sample, approximately 94% were seen once. This CDR3 is built from 15 residues. The germline gives CDR1 LGHNA, CDR2 YNFKEQ. Germline trimming cut 0 bases from V and 5 bases from J; bases unmatched to any gene: 6. The chain combines TRBV4-2 with TRBJ2-7, with 8 nucleotides matching TRBD1. Source material: T cells isolated from PBMCs. This receptor was obtained from a human donor in good health. CDR3 DNA sequence: TGTGCCAGCAGCCAAGAGGTCCCAGGGGGCCACGAGCAGTACTTC. This translates into CASSQEVPGGHEQYF.